This passage covers 24 T cell receptor beta chains from one sample sequenced in a study of response to subunit inactivated influenza vaccine. From the RT-PCR reads, TCRdb called clonotypes with MiXCR, one entry per CDR3 protein. The data contain about 540,000 distinct CDR3 sequences, 20% to 25% of them singletons. The same sample was also used in a study of T cells expressing NK-cell markers. From that second work: A 5'RACE template switching approach incorporating UMIs was used to make TCR beta cDNA.

The sequencing here drew on CD4+ T cells sorted from PBMCs, taken about 12 days after vaccination. The source of these receptors is a middle-aged man who received an inactivated influenza vaccine.

This clonotype was found many times. The chain employs TRBV5-1 and TRBJ2-7; D remains unclear. Trimming left V 7 bases short and J 3 bases short, with 14 bases between. Germline loops: CDR1 SGHRS, CDR2 YFSETQ. The CDR3 is made up of 13 amino acids. This CDR3 reads CASGPSGVYEQYF. Here the CDR3 DNA reads TGCGCCAGCGGGCCCTCGGGTGTCTACGAGCAGTACTTC. Full variable domain (missing parts from reference TRBV5-1 and TRBJ2-7): KAGVTQTPRYLIKTRGQQVTLSCSPISGHRSVSWYQQTPGQGLQFLFEYFSETQRNKGNFPGRFSGRQFSNSRSEMNVSTLELGDSALYLCASGPSGVYEQYFGPGTRLTVT.

This clonotype was detected ten times or more. V is TRBV12-3 or TRBV12-4 and J is TRBJ2-3; a possible D gene is TRBD1 (5 bases). The CDR3 runs 13 residues. V dropped 6 bases and J dropped 6 bases, with 13 bases sitting between them. The CDR3 sequence: CASSSRVGDTQYF. Written as DNA, the CDR3 is TGTGCCAGCAGCAGCAGGGTGGGGGATACGCAGTATTTT.

In this sample, this clonotype turned up a few times. This chain uses TRBV5-7 with TRBJ2-3, with TRBD2 identical over 9 bases. TRBV5-7 is an ORF for which the function is uncertain. Trimming took 4 bases from V and 2 from J; bases not matched to a gene: 11. This CDR3 has 17 residues. The CDR3 here is CASSHPRASGDTDTQYF. The CDR3 nucleotides are TGTGCCAGCAGCCACCCCAGGGCTAGCGGGGACACAGATACGCAGTATTTT.

The rearrangement joins TRBV20-1 to TRBJ2-7; 8 bases match TRBD2. The CDR3 loop spans 12 amino acids. The germline CDR1 and CDR2 sequences are DFQATT and SNEGSKA (reference sequence). The CDR3 spells CSPGGGADEQYF. The DNA of the CDR3 is TGCAGCCCCGGGGGGGGCGCGGACGAGCAGTACTTC.

The J gene is TRBJ1-3, the V gene TRBV3-1; D is undetermined. CDR1 LGHDT and CDR2 YNNKEL come from the germline V gene (reference sequence). The CDR3 sequence is 15 residues long. V gave up 3 bases and J gave up 0 bases, with 9 bases separating them. As DNA, the CDR3 is TGTGCCAGCAGCCACAGTATTTCCTCTGGAAACACCATATATTTT. This sequence encodes CASSHSISSGNTIYF.

The V gene is TRBV20-1, the J gene TRBJ1-2; D may be TRBD1 (6 bases). Germline V CDR1 and CDR2: DFQATT, SNEGSKA (reference sequence). This CDR3 is 16 amino acids long. V lost 3 bases and J lost 8, with 25 bases in between. CDR3: CSASSAAGTSQWGYTF. The CDR3 DNA is TGCAGTGCTAGTTCTGCGGCAGGGACATCTCAATGGGGCTACACCTTC.

This clonotype was observed a few times. The chain is built from TRBV7-9 and TRBJ1-4, with D tentatively TRBD1 (5 bases). This CDR3 is 15 amino acids long. Germline V CDR1 and CDR2: SEHNR, FQNEAQ (reference sequence). Trimming cost V 1 base and J 6 bases, with 12 bases left between them. The CDR3 DNA is TGTGCCAGCAGCTTAGGTCACAGGAGGGATGAAAAACTGTTTTTT. This translates into CASSLGHRRDEKLFF.

The rearrangement uses TRBV20-1 and TRBJ2-3; 11 nucleotides line up with TRBD1. Germline V gene data show CDR1 as DFQATT and CDR2 as SNEGSKA (reference sequence). The CDR3 is 14 residues long. CDR3 bases: TGCAGCACGACTGGGACAGGGGGAGCAGATACGCAGTATTTT. Translating gives CSTTGTGGADTQYF.

This clonotype was seen a handful of times. J is TRBJ2-1 and V is TRBV5-1; D not resolved. Germline CDR1 SGHRS, CDR2 YFSETQ. The ends were cut back, 4 bases at V and 0 bases at J, with 11 bases in the middle. This CDR3 contains 15 residues. DNA of the CDR3: TGCGCCAGCAGCGAACTAACGAGCTCCTACAATGAGCAGTTCTTC. It yields the protein CASSELTSSYNEQFF.

V and J are TRBV2 and TRBJ2-2, with 8 bases identical to TRBD1. Germline V lookup: CDR1 SNHLY, CDR2 FYNNEI. J lost 6 bases, V lost 4 bases, and 13 bases had no gene match. This CDR3 is 17 amino acids long. In DNA, the CDR3 is TGTGCCAGCAGTGGTGTCAGGGGGCGCGTCGCACCCGGGGAGCTGTTTTTT. Translation gives CASSGVRGRVAPGELFF.

In its sample, this clonotype was seen a few times. The chain combines TRBV7-9 with TRBJ2-2, with D maybe TRBD1 (6 bases). Germline V gene sequence: CDR1 SEHNR, CDR2 FQNEAQ (reference sequence). There are 13 residues in the CDR3. The V end lost 5 bases, the J end lost 9 bases, and 13 bases lay between the germline ends. The CDR3 loop reads CASSTQGWRELFF. The CDR3 region has the DNA TGTGCCAGCAGCACGCAGGGGTGGCGGGAGCTGTTTTTT.

The V call is TRBV6-1, the J call TRBJ1-6; tentative D call: TRBD1 (5 bases). The V gene's germline CDR1 is MNHNS and CDR2 SASEGT. The CDR3 extends over 15 amino acids. Trimming shortened V by 6 bases and J by 5 bases, and 14 bases separated the two germline ends. CDR3 protein: CASRLTRDDNSPLHF. In nucleotides, the CDR3 is TGTGCCAGCAGGTTGACCCGGGACGATAATTCACCCCTCCACTTT.

This rearrangement joins TRBV28 to TRBJ2-5; unclear D gene. The CDR3 totals 13 residues. Germline lookup yields CDR1 MDHEN and CDR2 SYDVKM. Deletions cut 4 bases from V and 9 bases from J, with 15 bases between. CDR3 coding DNA: TGTGCCAGCAGTTATCCCCCGCGCTTGGCCCAGTACTTC. This sequence encodes CASSYPPRLAQYF.

The sample holds many counts of this clonotype. The chain is built from TRBV2 and TRBJ2-7, with D possibly TRBD1 on 5 matching bases. V dropped 8 bases and J dropped 7 bases, with 15 bases sitting between them. This CDR3 has 12 residues. The germline gives CDR1 SNHLY, CDR2 FYNNEI. The CDR3 region has the DNA TGTGCCAGCGGGCGCAGGGTTGGTGAGCAGTACTTC. Its translation: CASGRRVGEQYF.

The gene calls are TRBV4-1 and TRBJ1-2, with 10 nucleotides matching TRBD1. Germline V gives CDR1 MGHRA, CDR2 YSYEKL. CDR3 size: 17 residues. J was trimmed by 6 bases and V by 0 bases; bases with no gene match: 10. CDR3 nucleotide sequence: TGCGCCAGCAGCCAAGAGGGGGGACAGGGGAGGTCCCATGGCTACACCTTC. Its translation is CASSQEGGQGRSHGYTF.

This clonotype was recorded a few times. The V and J genes are TRBV29-1 and TRBJ2-2; D remains ambiguous. CDR1 and CDR2 (germline): SQVTM, ANQGSEA. CDR3 length: 12 residues. Trimming took 7 bases from V and 2 from J, leaving 8 bases between them. In DNA, the CDR3 is TGCAGCGCCGGTAGTAACACCGGGGAGCTGTTTTTT. Residues: CSAGSNTGELFF.

This clonotype came up a few times. The chain joins TRBV7-3 to TRBJ2-1, with 14 bases identical to TRBD2. V lost 5 bases to trimming and J lost 8 bases; unmatched junction nucleotides: 5. The germline V gene has CDR1 SGHTA and CDR2 FQGTGA. This CDR3 has 15 amino acids. The chain's CDR3 is CASSPGLAGVDEQFF. Here the CDR3 DNA reads TGTGCCAGCAGCCCGGGACTAGCGGGAGTTGATGAGCAGTTCTTC.

V is TRBV24-1 and J is TRBJ2-3; no firm D call. CDR3 length: 15 residues. Trimming took off 3 bases at V and 0 bases at J, with 9 bases between the two ends. CDR1 and CDR2 (germline): KGHDR, SFDVKD. CDR3 loop: CATSDTQVSTDTQYF. CDR3 DNA: TGTGCCACCAGTGATACTCAGGTCAGCACAGATACGCAGTATTTT.

This clonotype was detected a few times. The J gene is TRBJ1-5, the V gene TRBV2; possibly TRBD1 for D (5 bases). Trimming shortened V by 7 bases and J by 6 bases, and 13 bases separated the two germline ends. The CDR3 loop spans 13 amino acids. Germline V lookup: CDR1 SNHLY, CDR2 FYNNEI. CDR3 DNA: TGTGCCAGCAAGGATTGGGGGACTCAGCCCCAGCATTTT. It translates to CASKDWGTQPQHF. The full variable domain, with the rest looked up from reference TRBV2 and TRBJ1-5, is EPEVTQTPSHQVTQMGQEVILRCVPISNHLYFYWYRQILGQKVEFLVSFYNNEISEKSEIFDDQFSVERPDGSNFTLKIRSTKLEDSAMYFCASKDWGTQPQHFGDGTRLSIL.

The chain joins TRBV12-3 or TRBV12-4 to TRBJ2-7; TRBD1 matches at 10 bases. V shed 7 bases and J 7 bases; nucleotides not matched to a gene: 10. This CDR3 is 14 amino acids long. The DNA of the CDR3 is TGTGCCAGCACCCAACGACAGGGGGCGGGAGAGCAGTACTTC. Translating it yields CASTQRQGAGEQYF.

The chain uses TRBV5-1 and TRBJ2-5, with 9 bases matching TRBD1. V dropped 2 bases and J dropped 5; count of bases not matched to a gene: 10. The CDR3 is 16 amino acids. Germline CDR1 is SGHRS and CDR2 is YFSETQ. The CDR3 here is CASSLGTGKVGETQYF. CDR3 DNA: TGCGCCAGCAGCTTAGGGACAGGGAAAGTGGGGGAGACCCAGTACTTC.

The J gene is TRBJ2-7, the V gene TRBV2; 7 nucleotides line up with TRBD1. There are 12 residues in the CDR3. Germline CDR1 and CDR2: SNHLY and FYNNEI. With 6 bases clipped from V and 6 bases from J, the junction kept 5 bases outside the gene matches. CDR3 nucleotide sequence: TGTGCCAGCAGAGAGACAGGGTCCGAGCAGTACTTC. This translates into CASRETGSEQYF.

The sample holds a few counts of this clonotype. V and J are TRBV7-2 and TRBJ1-1; TRBD1 is a possible D gene (5 bases). Germline CDR1 reads SGHTA; CDR2 reads FQGNSA. The CDR3 covers 14 residues. The V and J ends lost 1 base and 4 bases respectively, with 10 bases between them. The CDR3 here is CASSLGREFTEAFF. The CDR3 region has the DNA TGTGCCAGCAGCTTAGGCAGGGAGTTCACTGAAGCTTTCTTT. Looking up the rest from reference TRBV7-2 and TRBJ1-1 gives the full variable domain: GAGVSQSPSNKVTEKGKDVELRCDPISGHTALYWYRQSLGQGLEFLIYFQGNSAPDKSGLPSDRFSAERTGGSVSTLTIQRTQQEDSAVYLCASSLGREFTEAFFGQGTRLTVV.

In its sample, this clonotype was seen a few times. The chain couples TRBV12-3 or TRBV12-4 to TRBJ2-7; 10 bases are shared with TRBD1. V lost 5 bases and J lost 1; bases outside the gene matches: 17. This CDR3 has 19 amino acids. This CDR3 reads CASSQGYGTGVILSYEQYF. DNA for the CDR3: TGTGCCAGCAGTCAAGGATACGGGACAGGGGTCATCCTGTCCTACGAGCAGTACTTC.